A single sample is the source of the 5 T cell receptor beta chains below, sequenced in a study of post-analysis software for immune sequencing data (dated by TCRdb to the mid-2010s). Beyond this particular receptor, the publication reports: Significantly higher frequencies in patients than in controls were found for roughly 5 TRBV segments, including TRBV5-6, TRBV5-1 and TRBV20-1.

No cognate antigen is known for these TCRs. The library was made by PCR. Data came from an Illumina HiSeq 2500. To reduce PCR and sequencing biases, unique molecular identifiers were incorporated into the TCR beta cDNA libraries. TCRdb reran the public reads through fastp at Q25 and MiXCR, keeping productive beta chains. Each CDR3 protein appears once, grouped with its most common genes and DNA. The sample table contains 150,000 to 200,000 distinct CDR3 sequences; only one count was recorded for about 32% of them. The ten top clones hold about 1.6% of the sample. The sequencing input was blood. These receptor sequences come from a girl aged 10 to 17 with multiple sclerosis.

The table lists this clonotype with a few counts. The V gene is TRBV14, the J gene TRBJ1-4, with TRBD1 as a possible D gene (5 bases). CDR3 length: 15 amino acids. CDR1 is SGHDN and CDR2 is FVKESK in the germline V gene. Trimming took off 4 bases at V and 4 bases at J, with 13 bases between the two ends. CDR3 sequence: CASSPNSGFNEKLFF. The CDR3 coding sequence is TGTGCCAGCAGCCCTAATTCAGGGTTTAATGAAAAACTGTTTTTT.

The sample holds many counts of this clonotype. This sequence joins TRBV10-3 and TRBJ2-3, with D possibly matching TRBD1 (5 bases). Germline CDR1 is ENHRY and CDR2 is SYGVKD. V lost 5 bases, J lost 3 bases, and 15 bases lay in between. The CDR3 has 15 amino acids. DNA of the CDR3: TGTGCCATCAGTAAAGAAGGGAAGGGGACAGATACGCAGTATTTT. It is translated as CAISKEGKGTDTQYF.

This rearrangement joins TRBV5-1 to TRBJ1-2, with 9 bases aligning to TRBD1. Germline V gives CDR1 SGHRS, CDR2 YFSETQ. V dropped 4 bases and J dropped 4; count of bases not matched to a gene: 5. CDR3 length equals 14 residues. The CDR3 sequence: CASSGGTGFYGYTF. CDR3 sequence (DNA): TGCGCCAGCAGCGGGGGGACAGGGTTCTATGGCTACACCTTC.

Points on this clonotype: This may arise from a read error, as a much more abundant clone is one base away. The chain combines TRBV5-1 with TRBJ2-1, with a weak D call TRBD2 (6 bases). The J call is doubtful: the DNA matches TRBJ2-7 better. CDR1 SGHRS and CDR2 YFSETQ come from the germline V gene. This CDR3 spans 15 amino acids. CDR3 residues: CASSPGEHFNNEQYF. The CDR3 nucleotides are TGCGCCAGTAGCCCGGGAGAACATTTCAACAATGAGCAGTACTTC.

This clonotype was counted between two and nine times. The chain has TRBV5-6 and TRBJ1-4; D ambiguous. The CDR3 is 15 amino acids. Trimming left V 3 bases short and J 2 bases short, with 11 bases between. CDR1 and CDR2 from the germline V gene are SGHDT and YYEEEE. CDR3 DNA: TGTGCCAGCAGCTCAGCCTTGGGGACTAATGAAAAACTGTTTTTT. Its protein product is CASSSALGTNEKLFF.